Included here is one T cell receptor beta chain sequence, with context. The data originate from a study of response to subunit inactivated influenza vaccine. TCRdb called the RT-PCR reads again in MiXCR, with one record for every CDR3 protein. The data show 500,000 to 550,000 distinct CDR3 sequences, approximately 20% seen once. CDR1 and CDR2 (germline): MNHEY, SMNVEV (reference sequence). This CDR3 has 16 amino acids. With 0 bases clipped from V and 3 bases from J, the junction kept 4 bases outside the gene matches. The same data also went into a second study, on T cells expressing NK-cell markers. From that study: Generation of TCR beta cDNA was performed by 5'RACE template switching incorporating UMIs.

This chain uses TRBV27 with TRBJ2-7; 11 bases map to TRBD2. This TCR came from a man aged 45-65 years who received an inactivated influenza vaccine. The specimen comprised CD4+ T cells sorted from PBMCs, sampled about 13 days after vaccination. The CDR3 bases are TGTGCCAGCAGTTTATCGCAACTAGCGGGGGACTACGAGCAGTACTTC. Protein product: CASSLSQLAGDYEQYF.